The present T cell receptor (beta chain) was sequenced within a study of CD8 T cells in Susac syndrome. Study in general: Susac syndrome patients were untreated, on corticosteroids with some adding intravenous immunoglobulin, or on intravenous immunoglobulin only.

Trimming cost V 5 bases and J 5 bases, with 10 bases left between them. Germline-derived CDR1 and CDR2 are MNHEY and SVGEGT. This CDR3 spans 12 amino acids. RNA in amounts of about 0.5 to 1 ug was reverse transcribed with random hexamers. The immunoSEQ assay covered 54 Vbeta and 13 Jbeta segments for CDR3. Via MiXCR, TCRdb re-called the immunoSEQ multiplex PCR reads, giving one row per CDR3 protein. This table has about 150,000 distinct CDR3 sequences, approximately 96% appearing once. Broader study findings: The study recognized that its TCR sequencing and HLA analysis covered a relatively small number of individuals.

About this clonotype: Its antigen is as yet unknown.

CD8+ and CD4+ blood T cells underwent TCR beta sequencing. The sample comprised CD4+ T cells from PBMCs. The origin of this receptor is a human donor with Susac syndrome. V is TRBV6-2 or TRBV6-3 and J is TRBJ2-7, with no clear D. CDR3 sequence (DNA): TGTGCCAGCAGTACCGGGCCCCACGAGCAGTACTTC. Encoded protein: CASSTGPHEQYF.